This T cell receptor beta chain stems from a study of blood T cells in healthy people across ages (dated by TCRdb to about 2015). At the level of the whole study: In model experiments, template switching captured about one uniquely barcoded TCR beta cDNA molecule for every two T cells. To avoid experimental bias, donors of different ages were spread randomly across the sequencing lanes. For two donors (one aged 18 to 29 and one aged 80 or older), the study analyzed two additional independent replicas of 1 million unique cDNA reads from the same blood draw. The donors were split into four age groups: young (average 16 years), middle-aged (39), aged (62) and long-lived (about 82). Using deep sequencing normalized with unique cDNA molecular identifiers, the study measured how TCR beta repertoire diversity changes with age.

The table lists this clonotype with a few counts. Its cognate antigen has yet to be identified. Nothing much larger sits one base from this clone, and base qualities are not available. The library was built by means of 5' RACE. For sequencing, an Illumina HiSeq 2500 was employed. A second roughly 6 to 12 cycle PCR used a sample-barcoded 5' primer and a J-beta primer mix. A unique molecular identifier was introduced onto each TCR beta cDNA molecule by a template-switch 5' adaptor carrying 12 random nucleotides. Each sample yielded at least 2.5 million CDR3-containing paired-end reads. All of the RNA was converted into first-strand cDNA using the Mint cDNA synthesis kit, with a TRBC-specific oligonucleotide serving as the primer. All cDNA was treated with uracil-DNA glycosylase and then went through a first 18-cycle PCR with the universal primers M1SS and BC2_uni_R. Per the original workflow: For normalization, 1 million high-quality reads, each with a distinct molecular identifier, were randomly selected from each sample. Instead of being binned into consensus sequences, reads that shared molecular identifiers were thrown out. MiTCR, with a Q25 quality threshold and the strictest error-elimination algorithm, was used for CDR3 identification, clonotype clustering and error correction. A nonparametric unseen species model with Euler transformation was used to estimate lower-bound total TCR beta diversity. TCRdb reprocessed the public reads (quality trimming at Q25 with fastp, clone calling with MiXCR) and kept in-frame beta chains. Rows with one shared CDR3 protein collapse into an entry with the most common genes and DNA. The authors' filters were not applied to this entry. The sample data list fewer than 900,000 distinct CDR3 sequences, and 35% to 45% of these were observed just once. The ten largest make up around 20% of the sample.

Results and caveats for the whole study, not just this receptor: The percentage of naive T cells measured by flow cytometry correlated strongly with observed TCR beta diversity. Compared with the aged group, the long-lived group had more naive CD4+ T cells, fewer expanded clones and increased TCR diversity, suggesting age selection. Since profiling was done on bulk unsorted PBMCs, naive and antigen-experienced compartments could not be conclusively compared. As age increased, observed TCR beta diversity per million T cells dropped in a roughly linear way, and a significant reduction was already evident by age 40. Estimates of total diversity from one million sequenced T cells were regarded as lower bounds and underestimates. Donor CMV infection status was unknown, potentially confounding age-related changes in expanded clonotypes.

The roughly 39 donors, aged roughly 6 to 90 years, were systemically healthy Caucasian individuals from Russia. Each donor gave around 9.9 milliliters of peripheral blood, collected into EDTA-treated Vacutainer tubes. Ficoll-Paque density-gradient centrifugation was used to isolate PBMCs, with at least 6.5 million per sample. Total RNA was extracted from PBMCs with Trizol reagent, with at least 5 micrograms obtained per sample. For every donor, flow cytometry on a PBMC aliquot measured the percentage of naive CD45RAhigh/CD27high T cells. Sequenced material: blood. The sequence was obtained from a woman aged 60-70 years in good health.

The DNA sequence is given as TGTGCCAGCAGTTACTCTGGCGGATCGAATGAAAAACTGTTTTTT. Protein translation: CASSYSGGSNEKLFF. This chain joins TRBV6-2 or TRBV6-3 to TRBJ1-4; the D gene cannot be named for sure. CDR1 and CDR2, looked up from the germline V gene, are MNHEY and SVGEGT. Relative to germline, V is 0 bases shorter and J is 5 bases shorter, with 10 bases between their ends. Reading from cysteine to phenylalanine, the CDR3 counts 15 amino acids. The kept DNA is CDR3 alone, 45 bases in frame from the first base.